The sequence of this TCR beta chain was determined in a study of Graves' ophthalmopathy and Graves' hyperthyroidism. Amplification from RNA transcripts yielded the TCR beta CDR3 regions. HTBI-primed RT-PCR formed the first round, and a multiplex PCR formed the second. A single record per CDR3 protein comes from TCRdb applying MiXCR to the multiplex PCR reads. The sample has around 590,000 distinct CDR3 sequences, less than 45% seen once; the top ten hold roughly 4.5%. This clonotype appeared a few times. Germline-derived CDR1 and CDR2 are SGHDN and FVKESK. This CDR3 spans 15 amino acids. The germline V and J ends were trimmed by 0 bases and 3 bases, with 12 bases remaining between them.

The receptor's source is an adult man with Graves' hyperthyroidism. This chain links TRBV14 with TRBJ2-7, with D hard to call. The source material was peripheral blood or thyroid tissue (not recorded which). The DNA for the CDR3 is TGTGCCAGCAGCCAAGATTTCGGCAGATACTACGAGCAGTACTTC. It yields the protein CASSQDFGRYYEQYF.